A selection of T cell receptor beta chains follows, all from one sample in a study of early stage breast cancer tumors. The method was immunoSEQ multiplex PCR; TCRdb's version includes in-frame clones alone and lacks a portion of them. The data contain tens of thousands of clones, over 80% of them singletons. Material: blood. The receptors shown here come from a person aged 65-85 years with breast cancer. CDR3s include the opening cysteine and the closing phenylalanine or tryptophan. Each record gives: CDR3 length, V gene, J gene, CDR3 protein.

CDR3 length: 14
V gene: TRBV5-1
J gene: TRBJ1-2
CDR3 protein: CASSSRQGNYGYTF

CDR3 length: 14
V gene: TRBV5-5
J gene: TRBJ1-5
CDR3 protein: CASSPGQGGQPQHF

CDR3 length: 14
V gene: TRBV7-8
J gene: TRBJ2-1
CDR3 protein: CASSFRVPHYEQFF

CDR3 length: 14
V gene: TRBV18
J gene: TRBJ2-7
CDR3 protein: CASSPPADSYEQYF

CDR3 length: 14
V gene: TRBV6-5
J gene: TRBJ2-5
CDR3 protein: CASTSWDSRLTQYF

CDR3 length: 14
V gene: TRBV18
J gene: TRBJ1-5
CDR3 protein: CASSPGQGNQPQHF

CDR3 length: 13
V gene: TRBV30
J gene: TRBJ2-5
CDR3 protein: CAWTVQMQETQYF

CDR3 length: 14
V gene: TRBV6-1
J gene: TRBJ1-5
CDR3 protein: CASSKGQVKQPQHF

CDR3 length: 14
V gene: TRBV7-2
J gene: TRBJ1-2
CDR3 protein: CASSSPGQVNGYTF

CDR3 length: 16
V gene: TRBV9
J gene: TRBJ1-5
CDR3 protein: CASSAGTPYSNQPQHF

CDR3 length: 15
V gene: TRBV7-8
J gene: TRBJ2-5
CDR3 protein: CASSYRGGLQETQYF

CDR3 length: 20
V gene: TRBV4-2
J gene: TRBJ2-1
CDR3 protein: CASSQDPRTSGKLFGNEQFF

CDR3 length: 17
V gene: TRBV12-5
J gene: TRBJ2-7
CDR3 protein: CASGHQRQGVFSYEQYF

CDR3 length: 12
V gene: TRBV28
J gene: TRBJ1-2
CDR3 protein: CASSITERGYTF

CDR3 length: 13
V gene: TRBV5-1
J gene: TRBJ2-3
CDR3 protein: CASSLGEGDTQYF

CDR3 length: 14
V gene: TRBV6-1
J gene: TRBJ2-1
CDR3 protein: CASSESGRVNEQFF

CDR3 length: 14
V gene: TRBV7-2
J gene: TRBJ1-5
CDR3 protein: CASSLAGGNQPQHF

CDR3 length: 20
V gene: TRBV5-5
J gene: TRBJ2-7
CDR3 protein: CASSLEIRSGRALGPYEQYF

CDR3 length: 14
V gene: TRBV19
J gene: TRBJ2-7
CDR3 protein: CASSITWSGYEQYF

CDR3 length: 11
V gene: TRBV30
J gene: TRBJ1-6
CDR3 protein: CAWSLNSPLHF

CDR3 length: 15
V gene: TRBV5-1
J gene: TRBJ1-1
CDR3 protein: CASSLGGALNTEAFF

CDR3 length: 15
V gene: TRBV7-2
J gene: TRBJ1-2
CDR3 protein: CASSLRQAPGYGYTF

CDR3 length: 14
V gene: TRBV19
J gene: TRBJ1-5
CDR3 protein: CASSLGGGDQPQHF

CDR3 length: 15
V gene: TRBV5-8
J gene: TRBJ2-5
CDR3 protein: CASSLGLAGVETQYF

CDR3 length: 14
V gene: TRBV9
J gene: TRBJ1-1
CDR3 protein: CASSDAAGSTEAFF

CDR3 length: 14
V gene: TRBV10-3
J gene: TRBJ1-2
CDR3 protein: CAISGRERAYGYTF

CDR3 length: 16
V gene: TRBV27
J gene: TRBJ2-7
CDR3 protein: CASSLPAGTSTDEQYF

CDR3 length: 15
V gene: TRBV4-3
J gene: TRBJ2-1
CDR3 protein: CASSQEGNSYNEQFF

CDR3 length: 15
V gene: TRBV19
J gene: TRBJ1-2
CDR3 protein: CASNPRRSGAYGYTF

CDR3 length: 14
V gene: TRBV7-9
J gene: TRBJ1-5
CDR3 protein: CASSLGQGGQPQHF

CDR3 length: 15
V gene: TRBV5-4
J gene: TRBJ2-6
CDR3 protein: CASSRQGSGANVLTF

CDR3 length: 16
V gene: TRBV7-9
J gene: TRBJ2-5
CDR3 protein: CASSHDRGDVQETQYF

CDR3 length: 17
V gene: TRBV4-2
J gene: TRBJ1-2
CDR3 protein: CASSQALPGQGNYGYTF

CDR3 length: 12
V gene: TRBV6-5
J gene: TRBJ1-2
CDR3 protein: CASSWDSYGYTF

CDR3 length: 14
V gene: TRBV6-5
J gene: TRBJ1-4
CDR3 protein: CASSQGATNEKLFF

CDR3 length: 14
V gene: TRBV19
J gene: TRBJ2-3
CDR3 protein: CASSMAPAWDTQYF

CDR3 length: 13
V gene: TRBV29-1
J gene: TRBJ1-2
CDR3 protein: CSVDGTGNYGYTF

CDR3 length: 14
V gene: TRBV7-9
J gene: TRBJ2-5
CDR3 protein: CASVSAGFAETQYF

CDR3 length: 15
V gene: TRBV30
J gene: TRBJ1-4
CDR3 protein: CAWSVGKTVPEKLFF

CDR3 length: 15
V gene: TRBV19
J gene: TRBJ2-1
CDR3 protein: CASSPQRGARNEQFF

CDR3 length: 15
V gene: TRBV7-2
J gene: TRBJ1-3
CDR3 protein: CASSSSPGGGNTIYF

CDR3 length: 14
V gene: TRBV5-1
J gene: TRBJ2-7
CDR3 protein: CASSPGQGAHEQYF

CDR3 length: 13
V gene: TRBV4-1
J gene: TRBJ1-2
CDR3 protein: CASSQVVYYGYTF

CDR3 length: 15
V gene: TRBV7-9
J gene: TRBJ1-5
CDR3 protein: CASSLGSGGYQPQHF

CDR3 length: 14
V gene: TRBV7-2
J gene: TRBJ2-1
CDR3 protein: CASSTGTTVNRQFF

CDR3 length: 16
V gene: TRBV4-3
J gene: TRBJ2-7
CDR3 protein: CASSQGTSGGSYEQYF

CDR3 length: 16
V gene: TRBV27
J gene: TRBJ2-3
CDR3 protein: CASSDLAGDGTDTQYF

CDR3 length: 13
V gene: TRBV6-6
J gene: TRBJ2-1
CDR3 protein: CASGTDSYNEQFF

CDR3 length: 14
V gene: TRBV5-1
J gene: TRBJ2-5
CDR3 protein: CASSLGTVQETQYF

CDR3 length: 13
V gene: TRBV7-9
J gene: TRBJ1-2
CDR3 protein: CASSLGQNYGYTF

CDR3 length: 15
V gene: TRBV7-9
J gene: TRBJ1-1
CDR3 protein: CASSLGEGFDTEAFF

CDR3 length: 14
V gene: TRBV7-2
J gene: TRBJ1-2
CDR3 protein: CASSLGGTGLGYTF

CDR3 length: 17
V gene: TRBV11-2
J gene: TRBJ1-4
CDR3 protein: CASSLVGTVRYNEKLFF